This entry is about one TCR beta chain. Its antigen specificity is not known. Base-call qualities are not available, and no considerably larger clone is one nucleotide away. This sample was taken from a study of OX40 agonist ivuxolimab in advanced cancers. General notes on the study: Ivuxolimab, which targeted the costimulatory receptor OX40 (CD134), was an agonistic, fully human IgG2 monoclonal antibody. Intravenous ivuxolimab was administered to patients every 2 weeks at six dose levels: 0.01, 0.1, 0.3, 1.5, 3 and 10 mg/kg. Of the roughly 54 dose-escalation patients, hepatocellular carcinoma was present in 19, melanoma in approximately 15, renal cell carcinoma in 9 and head and neck cancer in 9. In the dose-escalation cohort, roughly four fifths of patients were male, and the mean age was approximately 55 years, with a range of roughly 20 to 80. Prior anti-PD-1, anti-PD-L1 or anti-CTLA-4 therapy was permitted, and approximately 42% of dose-escalation patients had received checkpoint inhibitors. Partial responses occurred in three dose-escalation patients: two with cutaneous melanoma and one with hepatocellular carcinoma. The point of sequencing TCRbeta in the periphery was to test whether ivuxolimab changed TCR sequence diversity and drove clonal T-cell expansion. The paper covers the monotherapy dose-escalation part of the phase I ivuxolimab trial, which included N ≈ 57 patients.

Broad study findings and their caveats: In the 0.1-3.0 mg/kg groups, partial responders had among the lowest normalized peripheral clonal expansion, particularly in CD8+ T cells. After ivuxolimab, more expanded clones were found on average in CD8+ T cells than in CD4+ T cells. The antigen specificity of the clonally expanded peripheral T cells was not determined. Low levels of normalized T-cell clonal expansion were also seen in some patients who did not respond. At doses of 0.1 to 3.0 mg/kg, clonal expansion of both CD4+ and CD8+ T cells in blood was seen between baseline and week 6.

From the cysteine through the phenylalanine, the CDR3 covers 14 amino acids. Only the CDR3 region is kept as DNA, spanning 42 bases read in frame from base 1. CDR1 and CDR2, looked up from the germline V gene, are SGDLS and YYNGEE. For sequencing of the TCRbeta CDR3 region, genomic DNA was extracted from the sorted cells. TCRbeta CDR3 regions were sequenced using the immunoSEQ Assay. In its TCRdb copy, this immuneACCESS table keeps in-frame sequences only and misses some clones. Where compared with another copy, unresolved V genes explain less than half of these, and the others have no known cause. The sample table holds approximately 100,000 clones, of which under 85% were seen once. About 4.1% of the sample lies in the top ten. The trial excluded patients who had a history of autoimmune disease or who were on systemic immunosuppression. Peripheral blood for TCR sequencing was collected from all dose cohorts at baseline, on cycle 4 day 1, and on cycle 7 day 1. The samples were taken from a phase I, first-in-human, multicenter, open-label dose-escalation trial of ivuxolimab. Adults with locally advanced or metastatic head and neck squamous cell, hepatocellular, melanoma or renal cell carcinoma were enrolled in the trial. CD4+ and CD8+ T cells were sorted separately from peripheral blood before TCR sequencing.

Material: CD4+ or CD8+ T cells sorted from blood, obtained in a trial of the OX40 agonist ivuxolimab. This receptor was identified in an adult with an advanced solid tumor such as melanoma, head and neck, liver or kidney cancer. This chain joins TRBV9 to TRBJ2-5, with 9 bases matching TRBD1. The DNA end favors TRBJ2-7, so the J call may be wrong. The bases are TGTGCCAGCAGCTCAGGACAGGGGACTTCCGAGCAGTACTTC. The encoded protein is CASSSGQGTSEQYF.